This entry lists 27 T cell receptor beta chains sequenced from one sample in a study of cytomegalovirus exposure and HLA in healthy donors. The PCR employed 60 Vbeta primers together with 13 Jbeta primers. Using immunoSEQ multiplex PCR, the repertoire was profiled, and TCRdb retains in-frame clones only, with some absent. The sample records more than 100,000 clones, over 65% being singletons. Material for sequencing was PBMCs. All receptors derive from a woman aged 40-49 years in good health and CMV-seropositive.

This chain links TRBV13 with TRBJ2-1; perhaps TRBD2 as D (6 bases). The CDR3 consists of 15 residues. Trimming pared 0 bases from V and 4 bases from J, leaving 10 bases between. Germline values: CDR1 PRHDT, CDR2 FYEKMQ (reference sequence). CDR3 nucleotide sequence: TGTGCCAGCAGCTTAGGGGGACTGGAATACAATGAGCAGTTCTTC. This codes for CASSLGGLEYNEQFF.

V usage is TRBV5-1 and J usage is TRBJ2-7; the match to TRBD1 covers 7 bases. CDR1 and CDR2 from the germline V gene are SGHRS and YFSETQ. Unmatched junction bases numbered 3, after V lost 3 bases and J lost 3 bases. The length of the CDR3 is 13 residues. CDR3 sequence: CASSSGQYYEQYF. DNA of the CDR3: TGCGCCAGCAGCTCGGGACAGTACTACGAGCAGTACTTC.

This chain joins TRBV30 and TRBJ2-7; 8 bases are a match to TRBD1. J gave up 6 bases and V 3 bases, and 13 bases lay outside the gene matches. The CDR3 has 15 residues. CDR1 and CDR2 (germline): GTSNPN, SVGIG (reference sequence). This chain's CDR3 is CAWRMAGGVGVEQYF. In DNA form, the CDR3 reads TGTGCCTGGAGAATGGCAGGGGGCGTTGGGGTCGAGCAGTACTTC.

This clone turned up a few times. The chain links TRBV30 to TRBJ1-2, with 8 bases that match TRBD1. V lost 4 bases to trimming and J lost 8 bases; unmatched junction nucleotides: 12. The CDR3 extends over 14 amino acids. Germline CDR1 is GTSNPN and CDR2 is SVGIG (reference sequence). The CDR3 region is CAWTLTTGQEGYTF. The CDR3 DNA is TGTGCCTGGACCCTCACCACGGGACAGGAGGGCTACACCTTC.

This clone was observed a handful of times. The chain links TRBV4-1 to TRBJ2-5, with D possibly matching TRBD2 (8 bases). The CDR3 sequence is 19 residues long. Germline V lookup: CDR1 MGHRA, CDR2 YSYEKL. V was cut by 0 bases and J by 6 bases, with 26 bases left in between. CDR3 nucleotide sequence: TGCGCCAGCAGCCAAGATCAAGGACAGGCCGGGACTAGATTTAAGACCCAGTACTTC. It is translated as CASSQDQGQAGTRFKTQYF.

The rearrangement links TRBV4-1 to TRBJ1-4, with a weak D call TRBD1 (6 bases). The CDR3 runs to 16 residues. Deletions cut 3 bases from V and 7 bases from J, with 18 bases between. The germline V gene has CDR1 MGHRA and CDR2 YSYEKL. CDR3 sequence reads: CASSQLHQTGTEKLFF. DNA for the CDR3: TGCGCCAGCAGCCAGTTGCACCAGACAGGAACTGAAAAACTGTTTTTT.

This clone has just a few counts. This chain links TRBV29-1 with TRBJ1-1, with D perhaps TRBD1 (5 bases). Looked up from germline, CDR1 is SQVTM and CDR2 is ANQGSEA. The V end was cut by 6 bases, the J end by 10 bases, with 18 bases between. The CDR3 has 12 residues. CDR3 protein: CSVSSRDSGAFF. The CDR3 DNA is TGCAGCGTAAGTTCTCGGGACTCAGGAGCTTTCTTT.

The rearrangement joins TRBV7-9 to TRBJ2-3; 11 bases line up with TRBD2. V lost 5 bases and J lost 2; bases outside the gene matches: 6. The V gene's germline CDR1 is SEHNR and CDR2 FQNEAQ (reference sequence). CDR3 size: 16 residues. The CDR3 coding sequence is TGTGCCAGCAGCCTTAGACTAGCGGGGTCCACAGATACGCAGTATTTT. Protein product: CASSLRLAGSTDTQYF.

The rearrangement uses TRBV30 and TRBJ1-3; 7 positions agree with TRBD1. The CDR3 is 13 residues long. Germline loops: CDR1 GTSNPN, CDR2 SVGIG (reference sequence). The ends lost 6 bases at V and 5 bases at J; junction bases unmatched: 7. The CDR3 is CACPKGARNTIYF. The CDR3 region has the DNA TGTGCCTGTCCGAAGGGGGCGAGAAACACCATATATTTT.

The chain recombines TRBV5-1 with TRBJ2-3; 9 bases are a match to TRBD1. The CDR3 consists of 15 residues. V shed 2 bases and J 3 bases; nucleotides not matched to a gene: 4. Germline V CDR1 and CDR2: SGHRS, YFSETQ. The CDR3 DNA reads as TGCGCCAGCAGCTTAGGGACAGGGAGGACAGATACGCAGTATTTT. Its protein product is CASSLGTGRTDTQYF.

This clone appeared a few times. This sequence joins TRBV30 and TRBJ1-2; 8 nucleotides line up with TRBD1. Germline CDR1 and CDR2: GTSNPN and SVGIG (reference sequence). V shed 2 bases, J shed 6 bases, and the junction held 8 bases outside the gene matches. The CDR3 runs to 14 residues. CDR3 amino acids: CAWSSGTGFDGYTF. As DNA, the CDR3 is TGTGCCTGGAGTTCCGGGACAGGATTTGATGGCTACACCTTC.

The chain uses TRBV5-1 and TRBJ2-5, with D unresolved. This CDR3 has 14 residues. The ends were cut back, 0 bases at V and 5 bases at J, with 11 bases in the middle. Germline V lookup: CDR1 SGHRS, CDR2 YFSETQ. The CDR3 is CASSLGLPPETQYF. As DNA, the CDR3 is TGCGCCAGCAGCTTGGGACTGCCTCCGGAGACCCAGTACTTC.

This clone came up once. This chain connects TRBV28 to TRBJ2-3, with 7 bases matching TRBD2. The length of the CDR3 is 15 residues. Unmatched junction bases numbered 7, after V lost 6 bases and J lost 1 base. From germline, CDR1 is MDHEN and CDR2 SYDVKM. For the CDR3, the DNA is TGTGCCAGCAGAGGTTGGGAGGGCGGCACAGATACGCAGTATTTT. The encoded protein is CASRGWEGGTDTQYF.

The chain has TRBV6-5 and TRBJ2-7; D remains ambiguous. Germline CDR1 and CDR2: MNHEY and SVGAGI. V was clipped by 0 bases and J by 6 bases, with 9 bases between them. The CDR3 spans 13 residues. CDR3 sequence reads: CASSYSTRGEQYF. CDR3 nucleotides: TGTGCCAGCAGTTACTCGACTCGAGGCGAGCAGTACTTC.

This clone was seen only a few times. CDR3 in DNA: TGTGCCAGCAGTGAAGGGACAGGCCTTATGACCTTC. Translated: CASSEGTGLMTF. The V gene is TRBV6-1, the J gene TRBJ1-2, with 7 bases that match TRBD1. The CDR3 runs 12 residues. V gave up 1 base and J gave up 14 bases; unmatched junction bases: 7. In germline, CDR1 is MNHNS, CDR2 SASEGT.

This clone was recorded only once. The chain joins TRBV30 to TRBJ1-6, with a weak D call TRBD1 (5 bases). V lost 4 bases, J lost 9 bases, and 22 bases lay in between. The CDR3 length is 16 residues. The germline V gene has CDR1 GTSNPN and CDR2 SVGIG (reference sequence). The CDR3 region is CAWTVTGGVFGSPLHF. In DNA, the CDR3 is TGTGCCTGGACCGTGACCGGGGGAGTGTTTGGTTCACCCCTCCACTTT. The variable domain in full, with the rest retrieved from reference TRBV30 and TRBJ1-6, is SQTIHQWPATLVQPVGSPLSLECTVEGTSNPNLYWYRQAAGRGLQLLFYSVGIGQISSEVPQNLSASRPQDRQFILSSKKLLLSDSGFYLCAWTVTGGVFGSPLHFGNGTRLTVT.

This clone was recorded a few times. The gene calls are TRBV9 and TRBJ2-1; 7 nucleotides align to TRBD2. V gave up 0 bases and J gave up 2 bases; unmatched junction bases: 2. Germline CDR1 is SGDLS and CDR2 is YYNGEE. The CDR3 has 15 amino acids. CDR3 in DNA: TGTGCCAGCAGCGTAGGTGGGGGGGCCTACAATGAGCAGTTCTTC. Translation: CASSVGGGAYNEQFF.

This clone was seen at least ten times. This chain joins TRBV21-1 and TRBJ2-1; TRBD2, the table's D call, was not compared with the DNA. TRBV21-1 is a recognized pseudogene. The CDR3 spans 16 residues. The CDR3 DNA sequence: TGTGCCAGCAGTTTCCCGACTAGCGGGAAGACGAATGAGCAGTTCTTC. Protein: CASSFPTSGKTNEQFF.

This clone showed up just once. The chain uses TRBV12-5 and TRBJ2-4; a weak D match, TRBD1 (5 bases). The CDR3 spans 11 residues. Germline assignment: CDR1 LGHNT and CDR2 FRNRAP. The ends were cut back, 5 bases at V and 6 bases at J, with 5 bases in the middle. CDR3 protein: CASGDRNIQYF. The CDR3 DNA sequence: TGTGCTAGTGGTGACAGAAACATTCAGTACTTC.

This clone is medium-sized. This chain links TRBV5-1 with TRBJ1-1, with 12 bases fitting TRBD1. J was trimmed by 3 bases and V by 5 bases; bases with no gene match: 5. There are 15 residues in the CDR3. Germline values: CDR1 SGHRS, CDR2 YFSETQ. CDR3: CASREGTGGYTEAFF. The CDR3 DNA reads TGCGCCAGCAGAGAGGGGACAGGGGGCTACACTGAAGCTTTCTTT. Drawing the rest from reference TRBV5-1 and TRBJ1-1, the complete variable domain is KAGVTQTPRYLIKTRGQQVTLSCSPISGHRSVSWYQQTPGQGLQFLFEYFSETQRNKGNFPGRFSGRQFSNSRSEMNVSTLELGDSALYLCASREGTGGYTEAFFGQGTRLTVV.

The chain recombines TRBV5-1 with TRBJ1-2; 10 bases fit TRBD1. The CDR3 has 15 amino acids. Germline trimming cut 0 bases from V and 5 bases from J; bases unmatched to any gene: 4. Germline V lookup: CDR1 SGHRS, CDR2 YFSETQ. Here the CDR3 reads CASSLGGTGAYGYTF. In DNA form, the CDR3 reads TGCGCCAGCAGCTTGGGCGGGACAGGGGCGTATGGCTACACCTTC.

In its sample, this clone was seen once. The rearrangement links TRBV25-1 to TRBJ1-1; 7 bases fit TRBD1. There are 14 residues in the CDR3. Losses at the gene ends were 5 bases for V and 5 bases for J; bases not matched to a gene: 8. Per the germline V gene, CDR1 is MGHDK and CDR2 is SYGVNS. The CDR3 DNA reads TGTGCCAGCAGTCACACAGGGGCTGGAACTGAAGCTTTCTTT. Protein sequence: CASSHTGAGTEAFF.

The V call is TRBV28, the J call TRBJ2-1; 7 positions agree with TRBD2. Germline V gene sequence: CDR1 MDHEN, CDR2 SYDVKM. V was clipped by 6 bases and J by 4 bases; unmatched bases: 9. The CDR3 spans 15 residues. The CDR3 DNA is TGTGCCAGCAGCTTAGCTAGCGGAGTTTACAATGAGCAGTTCTTC. It is translated as CASSLASGVYNEQFF.

The chain combines TRBV12-5 with TRBJ1-5; no reliable D call. V lost 5 bases to trimming and J lost 1 base, with 12 bases between them. Germline V CDR1 and CDR2: LGHNT, FRNRAP. The CDR3 sequence is 15 residues long. CDR3 amino acids: CASGPPTGSNQPQHF. The CDR3 coding sequence is TGTGCTAGTGGTCCGCCGACGGGGAGCAATCAGCCCCAGCATTTT.

This clone was counted between two and nine times. The chain combines TRBV5-4 with TRBJ2-2; the match to TRBD1 covers 8 bases. V dropped 0 bases and J dropped 3; count of bases not matched to a gene: 1. The CDR3 is made up of 15 amino acids. CDR1 and CDR2 (germline): SGHNT, YYREEE (reference sequence). CDR3 loop: CASSLDRGYTGELFF. The CDR3 DNA follows: TGTGCCAGCAGCTTGGACAGGGGGTACACCGGGGAGCTGTTTTTT.

The chain carries TRBV6-1 and TRBJ1-6; 7 bases match TRBD1. CDR3 length: 18 amino acids. After removal of 1 base from V and 6 bases from J, the junction contained 12 bases not matched to a gene. Looked up from germline, CDR1 is MNHNS and CDR2 is SASEGT. CDR3 in amino acids: CASSEEITGAILNSPLHF. DNA for the CDR3: TGTGCCAGCAGTGAAGAGATAACAGGGGCAATACTTAATTCACCCCTCCACTTT.

This clone was picked up a small number of times. The chain joins TRBV20-1 to TRBJ2-7, with TRBD1 as a possible D gene (6 bases). In germline, CDR1 is DFQATT, CDR2 SNEGSKA (reference sequence). The ends were cut back, 6 bases at V and 8 bases at J, with 14 bases in the middle. The CDR3 length is 11 residues. The CDR3, as DNA: TGCAGTGCAAACGGACAGTCGAAGCAGTACTTC. Its protein product is CSANGQSKQYF.